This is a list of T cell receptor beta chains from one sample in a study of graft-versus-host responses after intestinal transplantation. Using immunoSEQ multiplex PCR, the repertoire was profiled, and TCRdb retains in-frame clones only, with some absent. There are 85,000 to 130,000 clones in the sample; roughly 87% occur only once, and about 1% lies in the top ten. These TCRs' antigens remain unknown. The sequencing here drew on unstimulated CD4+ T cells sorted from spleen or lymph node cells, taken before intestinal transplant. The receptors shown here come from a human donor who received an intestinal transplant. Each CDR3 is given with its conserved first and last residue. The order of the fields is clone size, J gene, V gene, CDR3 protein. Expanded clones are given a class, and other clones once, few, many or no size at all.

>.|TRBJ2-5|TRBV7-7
CASSKGLAVETQYF
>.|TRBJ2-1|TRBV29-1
CSVGQGIGYNEQFF
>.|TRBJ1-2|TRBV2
CASSLQGNGYTF
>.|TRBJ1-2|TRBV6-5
CASEEGAIYGYTF
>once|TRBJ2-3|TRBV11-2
CASSLGGTSGLGADTQYF
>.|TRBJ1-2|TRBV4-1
CASSPIGQGAYGYTF
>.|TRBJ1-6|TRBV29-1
CSGRQAMGSPLHF
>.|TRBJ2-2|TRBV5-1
CASSFSGGNTGELFF
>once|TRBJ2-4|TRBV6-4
CASSEGTGNIQYF
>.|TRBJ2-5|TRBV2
CASRKTRDPPLETQYF
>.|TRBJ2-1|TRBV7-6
CASSLGTSGAPNEQFF
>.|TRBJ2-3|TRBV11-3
CASGPGGPSDTQYF
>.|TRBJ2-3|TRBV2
CASSEESGGSDTQYF
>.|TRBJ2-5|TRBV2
CASRGQGEHLQETQYF
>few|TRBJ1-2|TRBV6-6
CASSYFRAADGYTF
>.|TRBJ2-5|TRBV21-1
CASSPYITGQGIGGGYTAQYF
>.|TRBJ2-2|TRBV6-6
CASSYSLTGRTGELFF
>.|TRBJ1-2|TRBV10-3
CAISEGLNYGYTF
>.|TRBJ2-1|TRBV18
CASSPGVAGGTYNEQFF
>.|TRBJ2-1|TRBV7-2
CASSLRTVSYNEQFF
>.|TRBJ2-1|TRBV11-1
CASSLFRGVDNEQFF
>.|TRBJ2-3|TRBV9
CASSYRGYTDTQYF
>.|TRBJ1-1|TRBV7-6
CASSPQQGLNTEAFF
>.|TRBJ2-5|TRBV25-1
CASSREETQYF
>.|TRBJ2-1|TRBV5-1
CASSLANRPPNEQFF
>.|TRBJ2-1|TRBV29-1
CSVLTRSYNEQFF
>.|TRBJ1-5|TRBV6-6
CASRMGRFNQPQHF
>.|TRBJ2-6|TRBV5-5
CASIPSQLYSGANVLTF
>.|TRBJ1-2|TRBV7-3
CASSDWTGGNYGYTF
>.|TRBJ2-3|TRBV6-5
CASSLTRGYTDTQYF
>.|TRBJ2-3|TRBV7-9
CASYRGAPPTQYF
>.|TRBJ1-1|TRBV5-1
CASSFRTGGNTEAFF
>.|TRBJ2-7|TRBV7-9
CASSARDRGSYEQYF
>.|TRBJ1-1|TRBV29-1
CSVSNPGKTAEAFF
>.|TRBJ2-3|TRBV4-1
CASSQGRQGFSTQYF
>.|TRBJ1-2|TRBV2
CASLRTSNYGYTF
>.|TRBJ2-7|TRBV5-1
CASSFLGQAEPYEQYF
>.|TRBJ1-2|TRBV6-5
CASRTGTGSNYGYTF
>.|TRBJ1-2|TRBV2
CASSEGGGYGYTF
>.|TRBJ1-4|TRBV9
CASSVETGVGEKLFF
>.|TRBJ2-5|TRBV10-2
CASGRVQETQYF
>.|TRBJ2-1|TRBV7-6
CASSSLPGGSSNEQFF
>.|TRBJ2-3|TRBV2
CASRLRGGKGTDTQYF
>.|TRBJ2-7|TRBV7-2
CASSQRAGGSYEQYF
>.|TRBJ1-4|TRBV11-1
CASSLSSATNEKLFF
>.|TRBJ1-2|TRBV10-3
CAISIEGGRNYGYTF